One sample yielded the 16 T cell receptor beta chains listed below, sequenced in a study of shared clonotypes between healthy human individuals. Naive CD8 cells were CD45RO-negative, positively selected for CCR7, excluding terminally differentiated effector memory CD45RA+ cells. Profiling relied on immunoSEQ multiplex PCR, and the TCRdb table lists in-frame clones only, not all of them. The sample lists approximately 2,200,000 clones; approximately 94% were seen once. The sequencing input was naive CD8+ T cells from PBMCs. The receptors derive from a man aged 18-30 years in good health. Some clones in this sample may be carry-over from other donors' samples.

The V and J genes are TRBV5-3 and TRBJ2-3; TRBD2 might be the D (6 bases). TRBV5-3 is classed as an ORF, of uncertain function. There are 16 residues in the CDR3. V lost 4 bases and J 1 base, leaving 16 bases between the germline ends. This CDR3 reads CARSQFGTHRTDTQYF. The DNA for the CDR3 is TGTGCCAGAAGCCAATTCGGGACTCATCGCACAGATACGCAGTATTTT.

The gene calls are TRBV11-3 and TRBJ2-1; 13 bases align to TRBD2. The trim removed 5 bases at V and 4 bases at J, leaving 11 bases unmatched. CDR3 length: 18 residues. CDR1 and CDR2 from the germline V gene are SGHNT and YENEEA. The chain's CDR3 is CASSIKGLAGVSYNEQFF. CDR3 DNA: TGTGCCAGCAGCATAAAAGGACTAGCGGGAGTTTCTTACAATGAGCAGTTCTTC.

As concerns this clone: The same CDR3 also results from other DNA sequences found in this sample. The rearrangement joins TRBV29-1 to TRBJ1-1, with D hard to call. V was pared by 6 bases and J by 0 bases, with 5 bases between. The CDR3 is 11 amino acids. CDR1 and CDR2 (germline): SQVTM, ANQGSEA. The CDR3 sequence: CSVGLNTEAFF. The DNA of the CDR3 is TGCAGCGTAGGTCTGAACACTGAAGCTTTCTTT. Complete variable domain (other parts from reference TRBV29-1 and TRBJ1-1): SAVISQKPSRDICQRGTSLTIQCQVDSQVTMMFWYRQQPGQSLTLIATANQGSEATYESGFVIDKFPISRPNLTFSTLTVSNMSPEDSSIYLCSVGLNTEAFFGQGTRLTVV.

The V call is TRBV19, the J call TRBJ2-7; no reliable D call. The germline CDR1 and CDR2 sequences are LNHDA and SQIVND (reference sequence). CDR3 length: 13 residues. V was pared by 4 bases and J by 2 bases, with 9 bases between. CDR3 in amino acids: CASSTTLTYEQYF. CDR3 nucleotide sequence: TGTGCCAGTAGTACGACACTAACCTACGAGCAGTACTTC.

The chain joins TRBV11-2 to TRBJ2-7, with TRBD1 matching over 9 bases. Germline CDR1 reads SGHAT; CDR2 reads FQNNGV. The CDR3 is 14 residues long. Trimming took 5 bases from V and 3 from J; bases not matched to a gene: 5. The CDR3 is CASSTGTGNYEQYF. In DNA form, the CDR3 reads TGTGCCAGCAGCACCGGGACAGGGAACTACGAGCAGTACTTC.

The chain links TRBV7-2 to TRBJ2-1; tentatively, D is TRBD2 (6 bases). The germline CDR1 and CDR2 sequences are SGHTA and FQGNSA. V was pared by 2 bases and J by 8 bases, with 16 bases between. This CDR3 has 15 amino acids. This chain's CDR3 is CASSLYIGEVDEQFF. DNA for the CDR3: TGTGCCAGCAGCTTATATATAGGGGAGGTCGATGAGCAGTTCTTC.

J is TRBJ2-5 and V is TRBV6-5; perhaps TRBD1 as D (5 bases). The CDR3 has 15 residues. With 0 bases removed from V and 3 bases from J, the gap between germline ends came to 11 bases. Germline CDR1 and CDR2: MNHEY and SVGAGI. The CDR3 spells CASSYSIGDEETQYF. The DNA for the CDR3 is TGTGCCAGCAGTTACTCGATAGGGGATGAAGAGACCCAGTACTTC.

The chain is built from TRBV28 and TRBJ2-3; 9 bases line up with TRBD1. Unmatched junction bases numbered 8, after V lost 4 bases and J lost 3 bases. This CDR3 has 16 residues. The germline CDR1 and CDR2 sequences are MDHEN and SYDVKM. CDR3 in DNA: TGTGCCAGCAGTTCCCGGGACAGGGTAATGACAGATACGCAGTATTTT. As protein: CASSSRDRVMTDTQYF.

This chain links TRBV28 with TRBJ1-5; 7 bases are shared with TRBD1. Germline V gives CDR1 MDHEN, CDR2 SYDVKM. This CDR3 region has 16 residues. J lost 4 bases, V lost 6 bases, and 12 bases had no gene match. Here the CDR3 DNA reads TGTGCCAGCAGCCCCATGGGTGAGGGACAGAATCAGCCCCAGCATTTT. It is translated as CASSPMGEGQNQPQHF.

The V call is TRBV7-3, the J call TRBJ2-1; possibly TRBD2 for D (5 bases). The CDR3 contains 16 residues. Germline assignment: CDR1 SGHTA and CDR2 FQGTGA. With 0 bases removed from V and 7 bases from J, the gap between germline ends came to 16 bases. The CDR3 sequence is CASSLTAMYPGNEQFF. The CDR3 DNA reads TGTGCCAGCAGCTTAACCGCGATGTACCCGGGGAATGAGCAGTTCTTC. Combining the CDR3 with reference TRBV7-3 and TRBJ2-1 gives the whole variable domain GAGVSQTPSNKVTEKGKYVELRCDPISGHTALYWYRQSLGQGPEFLIYFQGTGAADDSGLPNDRFFAVRPEGSVSTLKIQRTERGDSAVYLCASSLTAMYPGNEQFFGPGTRLTVL.

This clone has only one observation. V and J are TRBV5-8 and TRBJ2-6; D uncertain. Germline-derived CDR1 and CDR2 are SGHTS and YDEGEE. The CDR3 has 15 amino acids. V was trimmed by 2 bases and J by 0 bases, leaving 6 bases between them. CDR3 region: CASSFGVSGANVLTF. As DNA, the CDR3 is TGTGCCAGCAGCTTTGGTGTCTCTGGGGCCAACGTCCTGACTTTC.

The J gene is TRBJ1-2, the V gene TRBV11-2; possible D gene TRBD1, 5 bases. Trimming left V 5 bases short and J 5 bases short, with 18 bases between. CDR1 is SGHAT, CDR2 FQNNGV, per germline. The CDR3 runs to 15 residues. The CDR3 here is CASSPPGATYYGYTF. CDR3 sequence (DNA): TGTGCCAGCAGCCCCCCTGGGGCTACCTATTATGGCTACACCTTC. The whole variable domain, filled in from reference TRBV11-2 and TRBJ1-2, reads EAGVAQSPRYKIIEKRQSVAFWCNPISGHATLYWYQQILGQGPKLLIQFQNNGVVDDSQLPKDRFSAERLKGVDSTLKIQPAKLEDSAVYLCASSPPGATYYGYTFGSGTRLTVV.

The V gene is TRBV27, the J gene TRBJ1-4; a possible D gene is TRBD1 (6 bases). This CDR3 is built from 14 residues. V was shortened by 5 bases and J by 3 bases, with 10 bases between the two germline ends. Germline CDR1 MNHEY, CDR2 SMNVEV (reference sequence). In DNA, the CDR3 is TGTGCCAGCAGTCTACAGGGACCTAATGAAAAACTGTTTTTT. Its protein is CASSLQGPNEKLFF.

As concerns this clone: Other DNA sequences in this sample translate to the same CDR3. The chain links TRBV5-1 to TRBJ2-7; 8 bases match TRBD1. The germline V gene encodes CDR1 SGHRS and CDR2 YFSETQ. CDR3 size: 14 residues. Trimming at V came to 2 bases and at J to 2 bases, leaving 3 bases not matched to a gene. CDR3 sequence: CASSFSQGAYEQYF. CDR3 nucleotide sequence: TGCGCCAGCAGCTTTTCACAGGGGGCCTACGAGCAGTACTTC.

V usage is TRBV29-1 and J usage is TRBJ2-7; D is undetermined. V lost 5 bases to trimming and J lost 2 bases, with 7 bases between them. The CDR3 extends over 11 amino acids. Germline V CDR1 and CDR2: SQVTM, ANQGSEA. CDR3: CSVRRTYEQYF. CDR3 bases: TGCAGCGTTCGCCGAACCTACGAGCAGTACTTC.

This chain uses TRBV9 with TRBJ1-2; D not certain. Germline V gene data show CDR1 as SGDLS and CDR2 as YYNGEE. CDR3 length equals 12 residues. The V end lost 7 bases, the J end lost 1 base, and 8 bases lay between the germline ends. This CDR3 reads CASSALNYGYTF. The CDR3 DNA reads TGTGCCAGCTCGGCCCTTAACTATGGCTACACCTTC.